This T cell receptor beta chain was found in a study of control samples from healthy donors and cancer patients. Using immunoSEQ multiplex PCR, the repertoire was profiled, and TCRdb retains in-frame clones only, with some absent. The data show more than 95,000 clones, 87% seen once. V shed 3 bases, J shed 4 bases, and the junction held 7 bases outside the gene matches. This CDR3 has 15 amino acids. Germline V lookup: CDR1 SGHNT, CDR2 YYREEE (reference sequence). This rearrangement joins TRBV5-4 to TRBJ2-3; 8 bases fit TRBD1. Sequenced: blood. The receptor was derived from a man aged 55 to 69 in good health. DNA for the CDR3: TGTGCCAGCAGCTGGGCCGCAGGGGGCGCAGATACGCAGTATTTT. Translated, it gives CASSWAAGGADTQYF.